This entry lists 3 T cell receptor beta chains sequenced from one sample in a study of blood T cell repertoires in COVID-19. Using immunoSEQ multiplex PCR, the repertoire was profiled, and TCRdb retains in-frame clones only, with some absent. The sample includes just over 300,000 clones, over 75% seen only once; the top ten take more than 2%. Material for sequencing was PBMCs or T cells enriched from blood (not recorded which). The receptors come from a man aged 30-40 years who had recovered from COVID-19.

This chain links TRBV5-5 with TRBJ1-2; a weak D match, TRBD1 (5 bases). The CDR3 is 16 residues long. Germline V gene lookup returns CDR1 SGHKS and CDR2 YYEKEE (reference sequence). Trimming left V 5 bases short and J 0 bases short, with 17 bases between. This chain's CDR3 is CASSFNYGGSNYGYTF. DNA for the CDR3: TGTGCCAGCAGTTTTAACTACGGGGGTTCTAACTATGGCTACACCTTC.

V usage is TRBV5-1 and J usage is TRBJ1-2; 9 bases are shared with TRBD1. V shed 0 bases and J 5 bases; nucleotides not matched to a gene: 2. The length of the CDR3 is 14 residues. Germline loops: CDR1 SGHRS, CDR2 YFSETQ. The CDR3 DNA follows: TGCGCCAGCAGCTTGGAAGGGACAGGGTATGGCTACACCTTC. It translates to CASSLEGTGYGYTF.

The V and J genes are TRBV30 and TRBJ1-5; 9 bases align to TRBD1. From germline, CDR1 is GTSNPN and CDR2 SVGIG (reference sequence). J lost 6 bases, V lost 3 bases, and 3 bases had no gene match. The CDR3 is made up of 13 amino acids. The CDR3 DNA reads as TGTGCCTGGAGCGGGACAGGGAGTCAGCCCCAGCATTTT. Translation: CAWSGTGSQPQHF.